Below, 5 T cell receptor beta chains from the same sample are listed, as sequenced in a study of PD-1 blockade in classical Hodgkin lymphoma. This sample's time point: cycle 4 day 1 (C4D1), after five to seven weeks of nivolumab. Each patient experienced a relapse that followed autologous stem cell transplantation, and brentuximab vedotin exposure varied. Starting with thawed PBMCs, CD4+ T cells were purified by magnetic negative selection. Assay: immunoSEQ multiplex PCR; the TCRdb copy retains only in-frame clones and omits some. The table has 10,000 or so clones, 65% to 85% seen once. The specimen was CD4+ T cells from blood, collected before the fourth cycle of nivolumab. Receptors originate from a human donor with classical Hodgkin lymphoma.

The V and J genes are TRBV25-1 and TRBJ2-3; 12 bases map to TRBD1. With 4 bases clipped from V and 5 bases from J, the junction kept 10 bases outside the gene matches. This CDR3 spans 17 amino acids. Germline CDR1 reads MGHDK; CDR2 reads SYGVNS. CDR3 region: CASSVLGQGAAGDTQYF. The CDR3 DNA follows: TGTGCCAGCAGTGTATTGGGACAGGGGGCGGCGGGAGATACGCAGTATTTT.

The CDR3 DNA is TGTGCCAGCAGCAGGGGGTCTCCGTGGGACGGAAGAAACTATGGCTACACCTTC. Residues: CASSRGSPWDGRNYGYTF. The V gene is TRBV7-2, the J gene TRBJ1-2; perhaps TRBD1 as D (6 bases). The CDR3 covers 18 residues. The germline V gene has CDR1 SGHTA and CDR2 FQGNSA. The germline V and J ends were trimmed by 5 bases and 2 bases, with 24 bases remaining between them. The entire variable domain, with the rest obtained from reference TRBV7-2 and TRBJ1-2, is as follows: GAGVSQSPSNKVTEKGKDVELRCDPISGHTALYWYRQSLGQGLEFLIYFQGNSAPDKSGLPSDRFSAERTGGSVSTLTIQRTQQEDSAVYLCASSRGSPWDGRNYGYTFGSGTRLTVV.

Here the CDR3 DNA reads TGTGCTAGTGGTTTTGGCGGGGGGTACAATGAGCAGTTCTTC. Its protein is CASGFGGGYNEQFF. V gene TRBV12-5 combines with J gene TRBJ2-1; 8 bases match TRBD2. The germline V gene has CDR1 LGHNT and CDR2 FRNRAP. The CDR3 sequence is 14 residues long. The V and J ends lost 3 bases and 4 bases, in that order; junction bases with no gene match: 2.

This sequence joins TRBV5-5 and TRBJ2-7; D is unclear. The germline V gene encodes CDR1 SGHKS and CDR2 YYEKEE (reference sequence). V gave up 0 bases and J gave up 2 bases, with 15 bases separating them. The CDR3 has 16 residues. The CDR3 DNA sequence: TGTGCCAGCAGCTTGGTCCCCCACGACAATGCCTACGAGCAGTACTTC. It is translated as CASSLVPHDNAYEQYF.

This rearrangement joins TRBV5-1 to TRBJ2-5, with TRBD1 as a possible D gene (6 bases). This CDR3 spans 14 amino acids. Germline CDR1 SGHRS, CDR2 YFSETQ. Deletions cut 4 bases from V and 4 bases from J, with 14 bases between. The CDR3 reads CASSATGTGETQYF. As DNA, the CDR3 is TGCGCCAGCAGCGCCACAGGGACCGGAGAGACCCAGTACTTC.